The present T cell receptor (beta chain) was sequenced within a study of cytomegalovirus exposure and HLA in healthy donors. Donors came from a validation cohort of approximately 110 subjects, distinct from the first 666-subject cohort. This clone appeared a single time. The antigen is unknown. The method was immunoSEQ multiplex PCR; TCRdb's version includes in-frame clones alone and lacks a portion of them. The sample lists roughly 59,000 clones, more than 85% occurring once. V gave up 6 bases and J gave up 0 bases; unmatched junction bases: 25. Germline loops: CDR1 MDHEN, CDR2 SYDVKM. The length of the CDR3 is 22 residues. Study-level points and caveats: The TCR clusters that emerged in the first cohort tended, a later analysis found, to co-occur in the roughly 130 validation repertoires.

The gene calls are TRBV28 and TRBJ2-3, with TRBD1 matching over 9 bases. The origin of this receptor is a man in his late teens or twenties in good health and CMV-seropositive. Sequences were obtained from PBMCs. The CDR3 region is CASRGDRVAPGTRVESTDTQYF. For the CDR3, the DNA is TGTGCCAGCAGGGGGGACAGGGTAGCTCCCGGAACTAGGGTTGAAAGCACAGATACGCAGTATTTT.